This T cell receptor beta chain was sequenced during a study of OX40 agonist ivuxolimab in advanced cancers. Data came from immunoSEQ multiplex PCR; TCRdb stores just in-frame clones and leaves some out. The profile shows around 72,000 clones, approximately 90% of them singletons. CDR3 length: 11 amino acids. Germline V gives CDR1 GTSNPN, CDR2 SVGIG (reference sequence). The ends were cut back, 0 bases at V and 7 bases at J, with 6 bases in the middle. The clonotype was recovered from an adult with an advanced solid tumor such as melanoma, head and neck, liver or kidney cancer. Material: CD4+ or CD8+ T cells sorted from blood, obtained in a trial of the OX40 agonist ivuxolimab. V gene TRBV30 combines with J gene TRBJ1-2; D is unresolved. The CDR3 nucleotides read TGTGCCTGGAGTGTACGAGTTGGCTACACCTTC. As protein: CAWSVRVGYTF.